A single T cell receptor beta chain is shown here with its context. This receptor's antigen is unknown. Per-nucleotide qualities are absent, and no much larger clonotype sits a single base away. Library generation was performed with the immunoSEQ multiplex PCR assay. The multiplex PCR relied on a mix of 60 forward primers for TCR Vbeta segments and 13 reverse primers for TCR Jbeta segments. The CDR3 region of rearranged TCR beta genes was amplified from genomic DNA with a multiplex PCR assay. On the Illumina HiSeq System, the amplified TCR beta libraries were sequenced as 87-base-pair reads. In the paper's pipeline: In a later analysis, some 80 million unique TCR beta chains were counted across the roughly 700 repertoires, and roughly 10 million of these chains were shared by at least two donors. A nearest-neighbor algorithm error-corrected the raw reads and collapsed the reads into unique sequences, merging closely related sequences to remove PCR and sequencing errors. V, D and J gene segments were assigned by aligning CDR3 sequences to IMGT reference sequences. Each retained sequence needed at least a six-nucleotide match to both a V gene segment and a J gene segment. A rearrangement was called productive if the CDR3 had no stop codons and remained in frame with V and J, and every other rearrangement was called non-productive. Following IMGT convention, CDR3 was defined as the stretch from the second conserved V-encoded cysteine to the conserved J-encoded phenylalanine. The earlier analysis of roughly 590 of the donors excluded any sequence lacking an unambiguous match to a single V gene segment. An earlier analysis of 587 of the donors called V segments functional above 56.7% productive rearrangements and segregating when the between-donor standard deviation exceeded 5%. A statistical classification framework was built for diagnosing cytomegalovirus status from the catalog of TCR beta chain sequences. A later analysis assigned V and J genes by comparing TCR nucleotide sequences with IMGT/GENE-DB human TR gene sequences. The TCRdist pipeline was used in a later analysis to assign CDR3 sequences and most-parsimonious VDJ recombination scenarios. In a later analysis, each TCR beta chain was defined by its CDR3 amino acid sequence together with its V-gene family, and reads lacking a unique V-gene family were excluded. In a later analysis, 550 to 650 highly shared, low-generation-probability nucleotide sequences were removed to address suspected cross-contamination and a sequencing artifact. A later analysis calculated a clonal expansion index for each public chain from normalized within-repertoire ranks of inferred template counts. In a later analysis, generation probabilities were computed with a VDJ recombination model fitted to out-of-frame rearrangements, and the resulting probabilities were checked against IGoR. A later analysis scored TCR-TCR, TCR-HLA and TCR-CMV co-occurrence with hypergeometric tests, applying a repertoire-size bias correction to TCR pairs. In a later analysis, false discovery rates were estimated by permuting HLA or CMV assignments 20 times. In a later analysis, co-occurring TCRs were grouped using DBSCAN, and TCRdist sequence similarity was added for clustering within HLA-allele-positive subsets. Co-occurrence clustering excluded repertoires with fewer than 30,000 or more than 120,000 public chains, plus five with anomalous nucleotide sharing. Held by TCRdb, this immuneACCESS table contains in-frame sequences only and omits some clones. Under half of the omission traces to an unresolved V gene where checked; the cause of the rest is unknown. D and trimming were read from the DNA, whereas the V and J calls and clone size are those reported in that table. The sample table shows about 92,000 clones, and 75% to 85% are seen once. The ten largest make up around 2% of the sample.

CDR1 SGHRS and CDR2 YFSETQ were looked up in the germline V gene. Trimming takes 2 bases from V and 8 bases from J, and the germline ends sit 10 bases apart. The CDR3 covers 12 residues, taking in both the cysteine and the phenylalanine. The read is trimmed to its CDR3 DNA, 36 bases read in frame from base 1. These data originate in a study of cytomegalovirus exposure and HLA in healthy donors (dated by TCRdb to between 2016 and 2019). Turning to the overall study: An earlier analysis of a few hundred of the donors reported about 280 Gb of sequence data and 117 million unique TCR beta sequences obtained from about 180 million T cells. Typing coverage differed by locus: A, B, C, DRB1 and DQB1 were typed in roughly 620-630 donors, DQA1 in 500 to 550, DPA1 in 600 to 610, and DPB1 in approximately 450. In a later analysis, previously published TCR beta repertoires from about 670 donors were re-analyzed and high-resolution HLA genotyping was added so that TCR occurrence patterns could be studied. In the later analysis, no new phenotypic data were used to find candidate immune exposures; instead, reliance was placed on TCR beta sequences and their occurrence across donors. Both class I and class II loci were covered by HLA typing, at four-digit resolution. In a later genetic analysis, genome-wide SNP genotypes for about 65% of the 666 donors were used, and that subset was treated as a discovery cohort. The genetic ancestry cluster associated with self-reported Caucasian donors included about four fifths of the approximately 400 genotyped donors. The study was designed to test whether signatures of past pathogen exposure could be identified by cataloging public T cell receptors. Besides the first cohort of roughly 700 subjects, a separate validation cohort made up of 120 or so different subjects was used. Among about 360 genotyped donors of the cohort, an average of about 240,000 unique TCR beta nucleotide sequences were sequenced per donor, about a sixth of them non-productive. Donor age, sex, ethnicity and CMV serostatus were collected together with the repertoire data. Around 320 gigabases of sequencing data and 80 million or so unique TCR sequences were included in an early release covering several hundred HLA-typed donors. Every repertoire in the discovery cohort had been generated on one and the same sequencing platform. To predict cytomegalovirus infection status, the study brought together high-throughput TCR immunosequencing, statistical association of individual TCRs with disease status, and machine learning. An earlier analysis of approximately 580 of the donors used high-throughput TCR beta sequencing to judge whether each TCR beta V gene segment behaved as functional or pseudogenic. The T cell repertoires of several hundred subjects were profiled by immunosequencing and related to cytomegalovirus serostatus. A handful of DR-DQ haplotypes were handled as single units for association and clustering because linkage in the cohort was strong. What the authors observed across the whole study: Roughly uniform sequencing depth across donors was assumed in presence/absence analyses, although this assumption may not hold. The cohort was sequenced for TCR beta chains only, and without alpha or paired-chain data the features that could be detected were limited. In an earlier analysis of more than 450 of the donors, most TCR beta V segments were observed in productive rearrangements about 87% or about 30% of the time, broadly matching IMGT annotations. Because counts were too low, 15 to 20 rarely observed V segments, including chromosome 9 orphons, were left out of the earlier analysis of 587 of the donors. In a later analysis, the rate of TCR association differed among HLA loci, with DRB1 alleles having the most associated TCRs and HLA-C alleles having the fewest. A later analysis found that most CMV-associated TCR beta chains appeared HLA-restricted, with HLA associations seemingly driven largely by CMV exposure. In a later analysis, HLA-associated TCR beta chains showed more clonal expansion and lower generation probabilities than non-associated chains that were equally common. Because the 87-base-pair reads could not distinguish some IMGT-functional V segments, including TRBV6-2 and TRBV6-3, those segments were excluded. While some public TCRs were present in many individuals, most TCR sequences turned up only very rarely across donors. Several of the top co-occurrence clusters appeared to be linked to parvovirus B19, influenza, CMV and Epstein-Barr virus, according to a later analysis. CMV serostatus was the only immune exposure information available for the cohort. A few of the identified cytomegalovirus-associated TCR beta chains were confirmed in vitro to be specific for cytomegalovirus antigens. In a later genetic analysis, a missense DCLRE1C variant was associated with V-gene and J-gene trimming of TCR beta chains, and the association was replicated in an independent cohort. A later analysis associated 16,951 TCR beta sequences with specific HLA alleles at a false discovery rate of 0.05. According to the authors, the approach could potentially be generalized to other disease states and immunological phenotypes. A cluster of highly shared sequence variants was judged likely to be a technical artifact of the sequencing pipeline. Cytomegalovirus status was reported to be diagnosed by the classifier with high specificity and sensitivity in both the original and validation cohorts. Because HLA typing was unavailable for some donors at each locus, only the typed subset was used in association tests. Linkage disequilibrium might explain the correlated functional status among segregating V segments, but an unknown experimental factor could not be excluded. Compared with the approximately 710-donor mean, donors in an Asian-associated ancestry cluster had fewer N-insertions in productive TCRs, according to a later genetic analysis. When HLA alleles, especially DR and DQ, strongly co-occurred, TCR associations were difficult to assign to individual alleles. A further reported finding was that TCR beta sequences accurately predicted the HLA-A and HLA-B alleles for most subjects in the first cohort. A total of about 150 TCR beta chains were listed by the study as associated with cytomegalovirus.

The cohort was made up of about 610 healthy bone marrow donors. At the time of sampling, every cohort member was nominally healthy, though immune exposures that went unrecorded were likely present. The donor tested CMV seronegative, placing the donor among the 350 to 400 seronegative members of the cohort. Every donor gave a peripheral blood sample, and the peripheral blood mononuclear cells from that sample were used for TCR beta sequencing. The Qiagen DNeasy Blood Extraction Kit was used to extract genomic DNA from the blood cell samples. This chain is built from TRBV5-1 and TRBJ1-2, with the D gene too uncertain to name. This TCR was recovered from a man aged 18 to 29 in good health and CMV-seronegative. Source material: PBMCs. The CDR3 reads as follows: CASSFYEGGYTF. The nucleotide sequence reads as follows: TGCGCCAGCAGCTTTTATGAGGGCGGCTACACCTTC.